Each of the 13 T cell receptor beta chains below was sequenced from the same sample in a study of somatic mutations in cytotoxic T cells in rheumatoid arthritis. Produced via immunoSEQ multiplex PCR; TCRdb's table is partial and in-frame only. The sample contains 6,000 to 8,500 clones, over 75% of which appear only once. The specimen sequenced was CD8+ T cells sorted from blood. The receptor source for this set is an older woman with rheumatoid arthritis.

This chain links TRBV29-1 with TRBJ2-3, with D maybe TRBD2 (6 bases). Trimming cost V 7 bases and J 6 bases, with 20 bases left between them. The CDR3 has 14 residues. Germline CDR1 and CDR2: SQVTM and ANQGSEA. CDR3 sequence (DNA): TGCAGCGCGACGGCCTGGCGGCGGGACGATACGCAGTATTTT. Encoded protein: CSATAWRRDDTQYF.

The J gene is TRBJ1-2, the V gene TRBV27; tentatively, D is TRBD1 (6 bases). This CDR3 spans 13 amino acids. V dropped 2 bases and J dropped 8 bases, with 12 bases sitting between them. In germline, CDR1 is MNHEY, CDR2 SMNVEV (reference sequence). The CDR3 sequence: CASSLGGGRGYTF. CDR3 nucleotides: TGTGCCAGCAGTTTAGGTGGGGGCCGGGGCTACACCTTC.

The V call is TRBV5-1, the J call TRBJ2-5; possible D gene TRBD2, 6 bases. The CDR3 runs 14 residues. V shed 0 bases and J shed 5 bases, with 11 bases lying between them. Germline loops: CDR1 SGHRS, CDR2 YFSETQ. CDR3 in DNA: TGCGCCAGCAGCTTGGCCGGAGGGGCCGAGACCCAGTACTTC. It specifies CASSLAGGAETQYF.

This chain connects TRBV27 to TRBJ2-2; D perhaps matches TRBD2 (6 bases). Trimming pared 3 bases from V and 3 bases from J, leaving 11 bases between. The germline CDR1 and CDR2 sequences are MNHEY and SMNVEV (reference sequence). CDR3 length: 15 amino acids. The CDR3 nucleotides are TGTGCCAGCAGTTTGGGACTCTCCCACACCGGGGAGCTGTTTTTT. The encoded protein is CASSLGLSHTGELFF.

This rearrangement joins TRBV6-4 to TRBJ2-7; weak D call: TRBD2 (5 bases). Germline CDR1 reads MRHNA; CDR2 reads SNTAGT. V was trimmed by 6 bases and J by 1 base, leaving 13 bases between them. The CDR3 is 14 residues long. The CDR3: CASSGSPGSYEQYF. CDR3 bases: TGTGCCAGCAGCGGAAGTCCGGGATCCTACGAGCAGTACTTC.

The DNA for the CDR3 is TGTGCCAGCAGCTTAGTTCGGGACTTTAATGAAAAACTGTTTTTT. Its protein is CASSLVRDFNEKLFF. The genes are TRBV7-6 and TRBJ1-4; tentative D call: TRBD1 (5 bases). The CDR3 is made up of 15 amino acids. CDR1 is SGHVS, CDR2 FNYEAQ, per germline. V was trimmed by 1 base and J by 4 bases, leaving 10 bases between them.

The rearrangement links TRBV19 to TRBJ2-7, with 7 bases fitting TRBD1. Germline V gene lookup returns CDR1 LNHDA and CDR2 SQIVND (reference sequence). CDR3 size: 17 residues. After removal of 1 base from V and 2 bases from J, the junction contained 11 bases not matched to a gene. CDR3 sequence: CASSIGTGPAHTYEQYF. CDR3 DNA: TGTGCCAGTAGTATAGGGACAGGACCAGCACATACCTACGAGCAGTACTTC.

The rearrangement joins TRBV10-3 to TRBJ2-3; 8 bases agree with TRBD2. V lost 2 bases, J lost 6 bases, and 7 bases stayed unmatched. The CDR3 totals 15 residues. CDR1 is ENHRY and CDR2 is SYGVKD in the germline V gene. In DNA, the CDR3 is TGTGCCATCAGTGAGGGGCCGGGGGGGCCGGATACGCAGTATTTT. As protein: CAISEGPGGPDTQYF.

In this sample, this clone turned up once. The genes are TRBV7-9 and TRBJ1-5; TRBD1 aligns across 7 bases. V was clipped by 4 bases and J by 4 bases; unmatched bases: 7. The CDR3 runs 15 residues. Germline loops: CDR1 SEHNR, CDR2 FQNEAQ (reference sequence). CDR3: CASSSGDSLNQPQHF. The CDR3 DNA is TGTGCCAGCAGCTCCGGGGACAGCCTTAATCAGCCCCAGCATTTT. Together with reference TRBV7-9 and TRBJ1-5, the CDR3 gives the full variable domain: DTGVSQNPRHKITKRGQNVTFRCDPISEHNRLYWYRQTLGQGPEFLTYFQNEAQLEKSRLLSDRFSAERPKGSFSTLEIQRTEQGDSAMYLCASSSGDSLNQPQHFGDGTRLSIL.

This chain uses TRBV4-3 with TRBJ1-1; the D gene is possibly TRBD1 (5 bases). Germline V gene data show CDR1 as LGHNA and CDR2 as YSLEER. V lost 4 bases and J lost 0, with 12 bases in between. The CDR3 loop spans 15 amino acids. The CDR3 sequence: CASSRRGRVNTEAFF. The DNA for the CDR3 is TGCGCCAGCAGCCGGAGGGGTAGGGTGAACACTGAAGCTTTCTTT.

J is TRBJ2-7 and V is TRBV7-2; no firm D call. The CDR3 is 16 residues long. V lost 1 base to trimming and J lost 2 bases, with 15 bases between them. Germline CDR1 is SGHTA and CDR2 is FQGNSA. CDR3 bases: TGTGCCAGCAGCTTAGAGTGGTCGAAGTCTACCTACGAGCAGTACTTC. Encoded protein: CASSLEWSKSTYEQYF.

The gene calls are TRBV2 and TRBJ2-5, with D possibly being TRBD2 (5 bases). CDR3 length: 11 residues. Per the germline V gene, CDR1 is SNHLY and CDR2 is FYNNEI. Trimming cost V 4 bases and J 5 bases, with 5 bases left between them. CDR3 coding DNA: TGTGCCAGCAGTGCGGGGGAGACCCAGTACTTC. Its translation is CASSAGETQYF.

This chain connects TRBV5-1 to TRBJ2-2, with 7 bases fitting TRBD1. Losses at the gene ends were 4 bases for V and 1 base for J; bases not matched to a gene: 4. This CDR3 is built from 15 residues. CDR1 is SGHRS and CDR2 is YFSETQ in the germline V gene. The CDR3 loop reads CASSPYRGNTGELFF. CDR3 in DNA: TGCGCCAGCAGCCCGTACAGGGGGAACACCGGGGAGCTGTTTTTT. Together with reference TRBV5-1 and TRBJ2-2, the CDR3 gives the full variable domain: KAGVTQTPRYLIKTRGQQVTLSCSPISGHRSVSWYQQTPGQGLQFLFEYFSETQRNKGNFPGRFSGRQFSNSRSEMNVSTLELGDSALYLCASSPYRGNTGELFFGEGSRLTVL.